These 32 T cell receptor beta chains were all obtained from the same sample, sequenced in a study of cytomegalovirus exposure and HLA in healthy donors. PCR amplification relied on 60 Vbeta primers (plus 13 Jbeta primers). The protocol was immunoSEQ multiplex PCR, while the TCRdb copy is restricted to in-frame clones and leaves out a portion. The sample includes about 98,000 clones, 80% to 90% of them seen just once. Material: PBMCs. The receptor source for this set is a man in his forties or fifties in good health and CMV-seronegative.

This clone was observed a single time. The gene calls are TRBV19 and TRBJ2-3; 10 positions match TRBD2. V gave up 1 base and J gave up 0 bases; unmatched junction bases: 7. The CDR3 contains 18 residues. Germline CDR1 and CDR2: LNHDA and SQIVND (reference sequence). CDR3 nucleotides: TGTGCCAGTAGTATAGCTAGCGGGGGCCAGCCTAGCACAGATACGCAGTATTTT. Translation: CASSIASGGQPSTDTQYF. The entire variable domain, with the rest obtained from reference TRBV19 and TRBJ2-3, is as follows: DGGITQSPKYLFRKEGQNVTLSCEQNLNHDAMYWYRQDPGQGLRLIYYSQIVNDFQKGDIAEGYSVSREKKESFPLTVTSAQKNPTAFYLCASSIASGGQPSTDTQYFGPGTRLTVL.

The chain is built from TRBV19 and TRBJ2-1, with TRBD1 matching over 9 bases. CDR1 and CDR2 (germline): LNHDA, SQIVND (reference sequence). This CDR3 contains 15 residues. Germline trimming cut 5 bases from V and 7 bases from J; bases unmatched to any gene: 9. The CDR3 is CASSLKGTGRNEQFF. The CDR3 nucleotides are TGTGCCAGTAGTTTGAAAGGGACAGGGCGAAATGAGCAGTTCTTC.

This clone has just a few counts. The V call is TRBV5-8, the J call TRBJ1-2, with D possibly matching TRBD1 (6 bases). Germline lookup yields CDR1 SGHTS and CDR2 YDEGEE. V lost 4 bases to trimming and J lost 8 bases, with 18 bases between them. The CDR3 consists of 14 residues. Written as DNA, the CDR3 is TGTGCCAGCAGCCTCGGTACAGGGATTGTAGGCTACACCTTC. It codes for CASSLGTGIVGYTF.

This chain uses TRBV6-5 with TRBJ1-5; D remains ambiguous. CDR3 length: 15 amino acids. Germline V gene sequence: CDR1 MNHEY, CDR2 SVGAGI. V lost 8 bases and J 2 bases, leaving 16 bases between the germline ends. The CDR3 DNA reads TGTGCCAGCCGCACCGTAAATGGCCGCAATCAGCCCCAGCATTTT. It encodes CASRTVNGRNQPQHF.

The V gene is TRBV7-9, the J gene TRBJ2-1, with 9 bases lining up with TRBD1. Germline CDR1 reads SEHNR; CDR2 reads FQNEAQ (reference sequence). There are 14 residues in the CDR3. V lost 4 bases, J lost 9 bases, and 7 bases stayed unmatched. The CDR3 region has the DNA TGTGCCAGCAGCTCTGGGACAGGGTATGGTGAGCAGTTCTTC. Amino acid sequence: CASSSGTGYGEQFF.

The chain employs TRBV7-6 and TRBJ1-5; 9 nucleotides agree with TRBD1. The CDR3 covers 15 residues. The germline gives CDR1 SGHVS, CDR2 FNYEAQ. After removal of 5 bases from V and 5 bases from J, the junction contained 7 bases not matched to a gene. The DNA for the CDR3 is TGTGCCAGCAGCCCGGGGACAGGGCAGGATCAGCCCCAGCATTTT. Residues: CASSPGTGQDQPQHF.

V is TRBV10-2 and J is TRBJ2-3, with D possibly TRBD1 on 5 matching bases. The CDR3 sequence is 14 residues long. V gave up 10 bases and J gave up 1 base, with 15 bases separating them. Looked up from germline, CDR1 is WSHSY and CDR2 is SAAADI. The chain's CDR3 is CATKTAFGTDTQYF. CDR3 coding DNA: TGCGCCACCAAGACAGCTTTCGGCACAGATACGCAGTATTTT.

The chain carries TRBV2 and TRBJ2-1, with 7 bases lining up with TRBD1. Germline CDR1 and CDR2: SNHLY and FYNNEI. J was trimmed by 10 bases and V by 7 bases; bases with no gene match: 7. CDR3 size: 12 residues. CDR3 nucleotide sequence: TGTGCCAGCAACGAAGGGGGCGACGAGCAGTTCTTC. It codes for CASNEGGDEQFF.

J is TRBJ2-3 and V is TRBV4-3, with D perhaps TRBD2 (5 bases). CDR3 length: 16 residues. The germline V gene has CDR1 LGHNA and CDR2 YSLEER. V shed 1 base and J shed 1 base, with 12 bases lying between them. CDR3 in DNA: TGCGCCAGCAGCCAAGTGGCGGGTCTGGGCACAGATACGCAGTATTTT. Encoded protein: CASSQVAGLGTDTQYF.

V is TRBV2 and J is TRBJ1-2; 10 nucleotides agree with TRBD1. V dropped 5 bases and J dropped 6; count of bases not matched to a gene: 6. The CDR3 totals 14 residues. CDR1 SNHLY and CDR2 FYNNEI come from the germline V gene. CDR3 nucleotides: TGTGCCAGCAGTCAAGGACAGGGGGTCGATGGCTACACCTTC. Translating gives CASSQGQGVDGYTF.

The chain employs TRBV29-1 and TRBJ1-2; D unclear. V lost 7 bases and J lost 8, with 20 bases in between. The CDR3 is 13 residues long. Germline V gene data show CDR1 as SQVTM and CDR2 as ANQGSEA. The CDR3 region has the DNA TGCAGCGCCCTGGCCCAGCTTGGGAGCGGCTACACCTTC. This sequence encodes CSALAQLGSGYTF.

This clone has more than one count but fewer than ten. The chain is built from TRBV5-1 and TRBJ1-1, with 7 bases that match TRBD1. This CDR3 is built from 14 residues. Germline trimming cut 3 bases from V and 8 bases from J; bases unmatched to any gene: 10. The germline V gene encodes CDR1 SGHRS and CDR2 YFSETQ. The CDR3 here is CASSSGQPKREAFF. The CDR3 DNA is TGCGCCAGCAGCTCGGGACAGCCTAAGAGGGAAGCTTTCTTT. Drawing the rest from reference TRBV5-1 and TRBJ1-1, the complete variable domain is KAGVTQTPRYLIKTRGQQVTLSCSPISGHRSVSWYQQTPGQGLQFLFEYFSETQRNKGNFPGRFSGRQFSNSRSEMNVSTLELGDSALYLCASSSGQPKREAFFGQGTRLTVV.

A few counts support this clone. V gene TRBV6-5 combines with J gene TRBJ1-2; D unresolved. V lost 6 bases, J lost 0 bases, and 8 bases lay in between. This CDR3 is 13 amino acids long. Germline V lookup: CDR1 MNHEY, CDR2 SVGAGI. CDR3: CASSPGTNYGYTF. CDR3 nucleotide sequence: TGTGCCAGCAGCCCCGGGACTAACTATGGCTACACCTTC.

This clone turned up a few times. The CDR3 here is CASSQDRAGGNSPLHF. In DNA, the CDR3 is TGCGCCAGCAGCCAAGATAGGGCAGGGGGTAATTCACCCCTCCACTTT. The gene calls are TRBV4-3 and TRBJ1-6; TRBD1 matches 7 bases. CDR1 and CDR2 (germline): LGHNA, YSLEER. The CDR3 length is 16 residues. V shed 0 bases, J shed 6 bases, and the junction held 5 bases outside the gene matches.

This clone was counted a single time. The gene calls are TRBV9 and TRBJ2-4; maybe TRBD2 (6 bases). CDR1 and CDR2 from the germline V gene are SGDLS and YYNGEE. V gave up 2 bases and J gave up 7 bases, with 13 bases separating them. The CDR3 extends over 14 amino acids. CDR3 nucleotides: TGTGCCAGCAGCGTCGGAGGGGAGAAGAACATTCAGTACTTC. It is translated as CASSVGGEKNIQYF.

This chain connects TRBV6-5 to TRBJ2-7; tentatively, D is TRBD1 (7 bases). Deletions cut 6 bases from V and 4 bases from J, with 16 bases between. The CDR3 covers 14 residues. CDR1 MNHEY and CDR2 SVGAGI come from the germline V gene. The DNA for the CDR3 is TGTGCCAGCAGCCGAGAGGAGGGGGCATACGAGCAGTACTTC. Protein product: CASSREEGAYEQYF.

The chain employs TRBV7-2 and TRBJ1-1; 8 positions agree with TRBD1. This CDR3 contains 15 residues. V shed 5 bases, J shed 0 bases, and the junction held 5 bases outside the gene matches. Germline CDR1 and CDR2: SGHTA and FQGNSA. The CDR3 region has the DNA TGTGCCAGCAGCCCGGACAGGGCTATGAACACTGAAGCTTTCTTT. As protein: CASSPDRAMNTEAFF.

This clone was seen only a few times. The rearrangement joins TRBV6-5 to TRBJ1-2, with a tentative D call TRBD1 (6 bases). Deletions cut 5 bases from V and 7 bases from J, with 14 bases between. Germline V gene lookup returns CDR1 MNHEY and CDR2 SVGAGI. This CDR3 is 13 amino acids long. The CDR3 DNA is TGTGCCAGCAGTGATGTACAGGGCGGTGGCTACACCTTC. This codes for CASSDVQGGGYTF.

The chain has TRBV27 and TRBJ1-1; no clear D. Trimming took 6 bases from V and 1 from J, leaving 15 bases between them. The germline CDR1 and CDR2 sequences are MNHEY and SMNVEV (reference sequence). The CDR3 runs to 15 residues. The CDR3 sequence: CASRSHSMQNTEAFF. In DNA, the CDR3 is TGTGCCAGCAGAAGTCATTCTATGCAGAACACTGAAGCTTTCTTT.

The V and J genes are TRBV7-9 and TRBJ2-5; D is unclear. Per the germline V gene, CDR1 is SEHNR and CDR2 is FQNEAQ (reference sequence). This CDR3 has 12 residues. V was shortened by 5 bases and J by 4 bases, with 8 bases between the two germline ends. The CDR3 DNA follows: TGTGCCAGCAGCCCCCGGGTAGAGACCCAGTACTTC. This encodes CASSPRVETQYF.

This chain uses TRBV7-9 with TRBJ1-3; 8 nucleotides line up with TRBD1. The length of the CDR3 is 13 residues. The germline gives CDR1 SEHNR, CDR2 FQNEAQ (reference sequence). Trimming took 8 bases from V and 8 from J; bases not matched to a gene: 8. Written as DNA, the CDR3 is TGTGCCAGCGGAAGGACAGGGCCGGACACCATATATTTT. Translation gives CASGRTGPDTIYF.

The chain employs TRBV6-6 and TRBJ1-2; D ambiguous. CDR3 length equals 15 residues. With 0 bases removed from V and 2 bases from J, the gap between germline ends came to 10 bases. Germline values: CDR1 MNHNY, CDR2 SVGAGI (reference sequence). The CDR3 DNA sequence: TGTGCCAGCAGTTACTCGAGTACGGGGAACTATGGCTACACCTTC. It encodes CASSYSSTGNYGYTF.

The CDR3 sequence: CASTPAQGNSPLHF. CDR3 nucleotide sequence: TGTGCCAGCACCCCGGCGCAGGGTAATTCACCCCTCCACTTT. The rearrangement links TRBV7-9 to TRBJ1-6, with a possible D match to TRBD1 (5 bases). The CDR3 loop spans 14 amino acids. The germline V gene has CDR1 SEHNR and CDR2 FQNEAQ (reference sequence). V was clipped by 7 bases and J by 6 bases, with 13 bases between them.

This clone was seen a handful of times. This chain joins TRBV6-5 and TRBJ1-3; D is possibly TRBD1 (6 bases). The CDR3 runs to 15 residues. V was cut by 5 bases and J by 0 bases, with 11 bases left in between. Germline V gives CDR1 MNHEY, CDR2 SVGAGI. The CDR3 DNA reads as TGTGCCAGCAGTGCGACAGGCAGCTCTGGAAACACCATATATTTT. The encoded protein is CASSATGSSGNTIYF.

This chain joins TRBV5-1 and TRBJ1-2; 7 bases are a match to TRBD1. This CDR3 comprises 15 residues. The V segment lost 7 bases and the J segment 4 bases; nucleotides outside the gene matches: 13. CDR1 SGHRS and CDR2 YFSETQ come from the germline V gene. CDR3 coding DNA: TGCGCCAGCTCGCCGGGCAGGACAGGCCCCTATGGCTACACCTTC. This sequence encodes CASSPGRTGPYGYTF.

This chain joins TRBV5-4 and TRBJ2-5; 7 nucleotides align to TRBD1. The closer fit of TRBJ2-7 to the DNA end suggests the J call may be wrong. The germline gives CDR1 SGHNT, CDR2 YYREEE (reference sequence). The CDR3 has 15 residues. For the CDR3, the DNA is TGTGCCAGCAGCTTGGACAGGGGCGATTTCTACGAGCAGTACTTC. Translated: CASSLDRGDFYEQYF.

In its sample, this clone was seen once. The gene calls are TRBV5-6 and TRBJ1-1; the match to TRBD1 covers 7 bases. The CDR3 runs to 14 residues. Germline-derived CDR1 and CDR2 are SGHDT and YYEEEE. J gave up 5 bases and V 4 bases, and 8 bases lay outside the gene matches. CDR3 DNA: TGTGCCAGCAGCCCAGACAGGGTAATAACTGAAGCTTTCTTT. Translated: CASSPDRVITEAFF.

The chain links TRBV7-9 to TRBJ1-2; D ambiguous. Germline V gives CDR1 SEHNR, CDR2 FQNEAQ (reference sequence). V was pared by 1 base and J by 4 bases, with 10 bases between. The CDR3 spans 14 residues. The CDR3 sequence: CASSLGASGYGYTF. The CDR3 region has the DNA TGTGCCAGCAGCTTAGGAGCCTCAGGCTATGGCTACACCTTC.

CDR3 protein: CASRNFPHQSYEQYF. In DNA form, the CDR3 reads TGTGCCAGCAGGAATTTCCCCCACCAGTCCTACGAGCAGTACTTC. The V gene is TRBV27, the J gene TRBJ2-7, with D uncertain. V dropped 6 bases and J dropped 1 base, with 16 bases sitting between them. The CDR3 totals 15 residues. The germline V gene has CDR1 MNHEY and CDR2 SMNVEV (reference sequence).

The chain links TRBV5-1 to TRBJ2-2, with 7 bases lining up with TRBD1. The V segment lost 3 bases and the J segment 7 bases; nucleotides outside the gene matches: 9. This CDR3 has 15 residues. The germline V gene has CDR1 SGHRS and CDR2 YFSETQ. The CDR3 nucleotides read TGCGCCAGCAGCTACCGACAGGGTAAAAGCGGGGAGCTGTTTTTT. Its translation: CASSYRQGKSGELFF.

The rearrangement uses TRBV19 and TRBJ1-3; weak D call: TRBD1 (5 bases). V was trimmed by 5 bases and J by 0 bases, leaving 14 bases between them. CDR3 length: 16 residues. From germline, CDR1 is LNHDA and CDR2 SQIVND (reference sequence). The CDR3 DNA sequence: TGTGCCAGTAGTGTCCCAGGGTTCCTCTCTGGAAACACCATATATTTT. It codes for CASSVPGFLSGNTIYF.

The rearrangement joins TRBV2 to TRBJ1-1; 8 bases match TRBD1. In germline, CDR1 is SNHLY, CDR2 FYNNEI. Germline trimming cut 7 bases from V and 12 bases from J; bases unmatched to any gene: 10. The CDR3 consists of 12 residues. In DNA, the CDR3 is TGTGCCAGCATTCAAACGGGACAGGTCTCTTTCTTT. Protein product: CASIQTGQVSFF.